Each of the 24 T cell receptor beta chains below was sequenced from the same sample in a study of tumor-infiltrating lymphocytes in primary liver carcinoma (dated by TCRdb to 2015 to 2018). Total RNA and DNA were co-extracted from roughly 18-30 mg of bulk tissue with the AllPrep DNA/RNA mini kit, without cell sorting. These reads were obtained on an Illumina HiSeq 2500. TCRbeta-specific cDNA was reverse-transcribed from roughly 500 ng total RNA using a constant-region primer and ProtoScript II reverse transcriptase. Construction of the TCRbeta libraries relied on three nested rounds of multiplex PCR, following a slightly modified ARM-PCR procedure. Each of the first two PCR rounds ran for approximately 9 cycles using multiplex TRBV1-TRBV30 forward primers together with a Cbeta reverse primer. The public sequencing data were trimmed at Q25 with fastp and processed into clonotypes with MiXCR by TCRdb, which kept only in-frame beta chains. Each CDR3 protein appears once, grouped with its most common genes and DNA. The sample table lists tens of thousands of distinct CDR3 sequences, more than 70% of them with a count of one. The ten largest make up more than 30% of the sample.

Sample: liver tumor tissue from sampling region 5. Per the publication, the cell subset or site label means: tumor region T5, tumor centre. Receptors originate from a woman aged 25-40 years with primary liver carcinoma and hepatitis B virus infection.

This chain uses TRBV4-1 with TRBJ2-1; no clear D gene. Trimming took 4 bases from V and 8 from J, leaving 15 bases between them. Germline lookup yields CDR1 MGHRA and CDR2 YSYEKL. This CDR3 has 14 amino acids. This chain's CDR3 is CASSRLVGSHEQFF. The CDR3 coding sequence is TGCGCCAGCAGCCGGCTTGTCGGAAGTCATGAGCAGTTCTTC.

V gene TRBV11-2 combines with J gene TRBJ2-3; D possibly uses TRBD1 or TRBD2 (5 bases each). This CDR3 is built from 16 residues. The ends were cut back, 5 bases at V and 5 bases at J, with 20 bases in the middle. The germline V gene encodes CDR1 SGHAT and CDR2 FQNNGV. The CDR3 here is CASSRTRRGREDTQYF. For the CDR3, the DNA is TGTGCCAGCAGCCGGACACGACGGGGAAGGGAAGATACGCAGTATTTT. The entire variable domain, with the rest obtained from reference TRBV11-2 and TRBJ2-3, is as follows: EAGVAQSPRYKIIEKRQSVAFWCNPISGHATLYWYQQILGQGPKLLIQFQNNGVVDDSQLPKDRFSAERLKGVDSTLKIQPAKLEDSAVYLCASSRTRRGREDTQYFGPGTRLTVL.

J is TRBJ2-2 and V is TRBV30; D remains unclear. CDR1 GTSNPN and CDR2 SVGIG come from the germline V gene (reference sequence). Trimming cost V 1 base and J 12 bases, with 18 bases left between them. The CDR3 runs to 14 residues. The CDR3 protein is CAWSAGLGTGQLFF. The CDR3, as DNA: TGTGCCTGGAGTGCAGGATTAGGCACCGGTCAGCTGTTTTTT.

On this clonotype: Its ends do not fully match the called genes, so a read error is possible. This chain connects TRBV11-2 to TRBJ1-4; D may be TRBD1 (5 bases). The CDR3 extends over 14 amino acids. Germline V lookup: CDR1 SGHAT, CDR2 FQNNGV. The DNA for the CDR3 is TGTGCCAACAGCTTAGAGGTTGGGGACGAAAAACTGTTTTTC. It codes for CANSLEVGDEKLFF.

The genes are TRBV3-1 and TRBJ1-5; D may be TRBD1 (6 bases). CDR1 is LGHDT, CDR2 YNNKEL, per germline (reference sequence). The CDR3 contains 13 residues. The V gene lost 5 bases and the J gene lost 4 bases, with 9 bases spanning the gap. Written as DNA, the CDR3 is TGTGCCAGCAGCGAACAGGGTAATCAGCCCCAGCATTTT. This codes for CASSEQGNQPQHF.

This clonotype was counted between two and nine times. In this CDR3 the conserved last residue, phenylalanine or tryptophan, is missing, so a read error is likely. This chain links TRBV4-3 with TRBJ2-7; D is possibly TRBD2 (6 bases). Germline V gene lookup returns CDR1 LGHNA and CDR2 YSLEER. Deletions cut 1 base from V and 3 bases from J, with 22 bases between. This CDR3 contains 18 residues. This CDR3 is CASSQAVMGGYISYEQYL. The CDR3 nucleotides are TGCGCCAGCAGCCAAGCTGTGATGGGGGGTTACATTAGCTACGAGCAGTACTTA.

This clonotype has only a few counts. The CDR3 end shows no conserved phenylalanine or tryptophan, and so a read error is likely. The V and J genes are TRBV11-1 and TRBJ2-1; the D gene is possibly TRBD1 (7 bases). The CDR3 is 15 residues long. CDR1 is SGHAT, CDR2 FQDESV, per germline (reference sequence). Trimming stripped 6 bases from V and 4 bases from J, with 16 bases between. The CDR3 region has the DNA TGTGCCAGCAGGACAGGGAATAGCGGTTACAATGAGCAGTTCATC. Translated, it gives CASRTGNSGYNEQFI.

Points on this clonotype: At one of its ends the junction is not consistent with the germline gene, which may arise from a read error. The chain carries TRBV11-2 and TRBJ2-2; 10 nucleotides align to TRBD2. The CDR3 runs to 16 residues. In germline, CDR1 is SGHAT, CDR2 FQNNGV. The CDR3 is CAGSSTRSGRSRELFF. The CDR3 nucleotides read TGTGCCGGCAGCTCGACACGTAGCGGGAGGTCCCGGGAGCTATTTTTT.

This clonotype was seen just once. Likely a read error: the CDR3 ends without its conserved phenylalanine or tryptophan. The DNA is omitted, as the CDR3 cannot be located on it reliably, and the CDR3 follows TCRdb's listing. This chain joins TRBV11-2 and TRBJ2-1. Germline V lookup: CDR1 SGHAT, CDR2 FQNNGV. A total of 14 residues make up the CDR3, ends included. This chain's CDR3 is CASSSFYGSNEQLL.

The table lists this clonotype with a few counts. V usage is TRBV13 and J usage is TRBJ2-7; 10 positions match TRBD1. With 3 bases clipped from V and 12 bases from J, the junction kept 14 bases outside the gene matches. CDR3 size: 15 residues. Germline CDR1 reads PRHDT; CDR2 reads FYEKMQ (reference sequence). The DNA of the CDR3 is TGTGCCAGCAGCTTCGGGGGACAGGGGCTCTACAAGCGGTACTTC. Amino acid sequence: CASSFGGQGLYKRYF. Full variable domain (rest looked up from reference TRBV13 and TRBJ2-7): AAGVIQSPRHLIKEKRETATLKCYPIPRHDTVYWYQQGPGQDPQFLISFYEKMQSDKGSIPDRFSAQQFSDYHSELNMSSLELGDSALYFCASSFGGQGLYKRYFGPGTRLTVT.

Comment on this clonotype: This CDR3 is missing its conserved last phenylalanine or tryptophan, likely due to a read error. The chain has TRBV6-5 and TRBJ2-5; tentative D call: TRBD1 (6 bases). CDR1 and CDR2 from the germline V gene are MNHEY and SVGAGI. CDR3 length: 13 amino acids. The CDR3 protein is CVSSTDWGLTQYL. In DNA, the CDR3 is TGTGTCAGCAGTACCGACTGGGGGCTGACCCAGTACTTA.

Worth noting for this clonotype: It is likely a read error, because the conserved phenylalanine at the end of the CDR3 is missing. It is unclear where the CDR3 begins or ends on the DNA, so no DNA is shown, and the CDR3 is as TCRdb lists it. The CDR3: CASSSIRSGRSGEQFV. This chain uses TRBV11-2 with TRBJ2-2; the D call in the table, TRBD2, was not verified against the DNA. Germline-derived CDR1 and CDR2 are SGHAT and FQNNGV. The CDR3 length equals 16 residues, ends included.

Concerning this clonotype: The CDR3 carries no conserved terminal phenylalanine or tryptophan, so it likely arises from a read error. The DNA is left out, because the CDR3 cannot be placed on it with certainty; the CDR3 is given as TCRdb lists it. J is TRBJ2-1 and V is TRBV11-2. Both ends counted, the CDR3 spans 14 residues. Per the germline V gene, CDR1 is SGHAT and CDR2 is FQNNGV. CDR3 region: CASSSWPPWGEQFI.

About this clonotype itself: Because the CDR3 is missing its conserved closing phenylalanine or tryptophan, this is likely a read error. The chain uses TRBV25-1 and TRBJ2-2, with D uncertain. Germline lookup yields CDR1 MGHDK and CDR2 SYGVNS. This CDR3 has 16 residues. The CDR3: CALHGVSSPYTGELFI. The CDR3 coding sequence is TGTGCACTTCATGGCGTTTCGTCGCCTTACACCGGGGAGCTGTTTATT.

V and J are TRBV14 and TRBJ2-7; no definite D call. The germline V gene has CDR1 SGHDN and CDR2 FVKESK. The CDR3 is made up of 13 amino acids. Trimming took off 4 bases at V and 4 bases at J, with 11 bases between the two ends. The CDR3 DNA follows: TGTGCCAGCAGCCTAGTACTAAGGTACGAGCAGTACTTC. Amino acid sequence: CASSLVLRYEQYF.

This clonotype has just a few counts. The CDR3 carries no conserved terminal phenylalanine or tryptophan, so it likely arises from a read error. The DNA is omitted, as the CDR3 cannot be located on it reliably, and the CDR3 follows TCRdb's listing. The chain employs TRBV11-2 and TRBJ2-1. The V gene's germline CDR1 is SGHAT and CDR2 FQNNGV. The CDR3 is 15 amino acids in total, end residues counted. The CDR3 protein is CASSLEGSTYNEQFL.

A note on this clonotype: The junction differs from germline at one of its ends, possibly a read error. The genes are TRBV11-1 and TRBJ2-7, with D uncertain. Per the germline V gene, CDR1 is SGHAT and CDR2 is FQDESV (reference sequence). CDR3 length equals 12 residues. CDR3 loop: CTSSFTGYEQYF. The CDR3 DNA sequence: TGTACCAGCAGCTTCACGGGTTACGAGCAATACTTC. The variable domain in full, with the rest retrieved from reference TRBV11-1 and TRBJ2-7, is EAEVAQSPRYKITEKSQAVAFWCDPISGHATLYWYRQILGQGPELLVQFQDESVVDDSQLPKDRFSAERLKGVDSTLKIQPAELGDSAMYLCTSSFTGYEQYFGPGTRLTVT.

This clonotype is deemed large. The chain couples TRBV11-2 to TRBJ2-7; D gene ambiguous. Germline V gene lookup returns CDR1 SGHAT and CDR2 FQNNGV. This CDR3 contains 16 residues. V was trimmed by 4 bases and J by 3 bases, leaving 19 bases between them. CDR3 DNA sequence: TGTGCCAGCAGCTCATATCCGGGTCCCTACGTCTACGAGCAGTACTTC. It codes for CASSSYPGPYVYEQYF. The whole variable domain, remainder taken from reference TRBV11-2 and TRBJ2-7, is EAGVAQSPRYKIIEKRQSVAFWCNPISGHATLYWYQQILGQGPKLLIQFQNNGVVDDSQLPKDRFSAERLKGVDSTLKIQPAKLEDSAVYLCASSSYPGPYVYEQYFGPGTRLTVT.

A word on this clonotype: At one end, the junction sequence differs from germline, possibly due to a read error. V usage is TRBV5-6 and J usage is TRBJ2-1; TRBD2 matches 9 bases. CDR1 is SGHDT and CDR2 is YYEEEE in the germline V gene. The CDR3 spans 14 residues. Here the CDR3 reads CATSLGLANDEQFF. CDR3 bases: TGTGCCACCAGCTTGGGACTAGCTAACGATGAGCAGTTCTTT. Full variable domain (missing parts from reference TRBV5-6 and TRBJ2-1): DAGVTQSPTHLIKTRGQQVTLRCSPKSGHDTVSWYQQALGQGPQFIFQYYEEEERQRGNFPDRFSGHQFPNYSSELNVNALLLGDSALYLCATSLGLANDEQFFGPGTRLTVL.

Regarding this clonotype: Germline is not matched at one junction end, which may reflect a read error. Here the CDR3 reads CASRERGAPLSLLHF. CDR3 coding DNA: TGTGCCAGCAGGGAAAGGGGTGCCCCCCTTTCACTCCTCCACTTC. This chain joins TRBV6-5 and TRBJ1-6, with a possible D match to TRBD1 (5 bases). This CDR3 has 15 residues. Looked up from germline, CDR1 is MNHEY and CDR2 is SVGAGI.

Points on this clonotype: Its ends do not fully match the called genes, so a read error is possible. The J gene is TRBJ2-5, the V gene TRBV9; the match to TRBD2 covers 11 bases. The CDR3 length is 15 residues. In germline, CDR1 is SGDLS, CDR2 YYNGEE. CDR3 DNA sequence: TGTGCCAGCAGGGTATGGACTAGCGGGCGAGAGACTCAGTACTTC. Protein: CASRVWTSGRETQYF.

Comment on this clonotype: This CDR3 is missing its conserved last phenylalanine or tryptophan, likely due to a read error. The limits of the CDR3 on the DNA are not certain, so only TCRdb's listed CDR3 is given. The chain has TRBV5-5 and TRBJ2-1; the DNA was not compared with TRBD2, the D call given in the table. The CDR3 numbers 15 amino acids, ends counted. Germline V gene lookup returns CDR1 SGHKS and CDR2 YYEKEE (reference sequence). This CDR3 reads CASSLALAENNELFL.

This clonotype was recorded once. At one end the junction does not follow the germline gene, possibly because of a read error. The rearrangement uses TRBV5-6 and TRBJ2-6; a weak D match, TRBD1 (5 bases). The CDR3 is 17 residues long. Germline V gene sequence: CDR1 SGHDT, CDR2 YYEEEE. The CDR3 loop is CASSQDISFSGANILTF. CDR3 DNA sequence: TGTGCCAGCAGCCAGGACATCAGCTTCTCTGGGGCCAACATCCTGACTTTC.

Concerning this clonotype: An end of the junction does not agree with germline; a read error may underlie this. The rearrangement links TRBV6-2 or TRBV6-3 to TRBJ1-5, with TRBD1 matching 8 bases. Germline CDR1 MNHEY, CDR2 SVGEGT. CDR3 length: 16 residues. CDR3 DNA: TGTGCCAGTAGTTACTCAGCGTGGACAGGGAATCAGTCCCAGCATTTT. This sequence encodes CASSYSAWTGNQSQHF.